This T cell receptor beta chain was captured in a study of T cells in Graves' hyperthyroidism and ophthalmopathy. At least ten counts were recorded for this clonotype. V gave up 3 bases and J gave up 5 bases; unmatched junction bases: 5. Germline CDR1 reads KGHSH; CDR2 reads LQKENI. CDR3 length: 14 residues. TCR beta CDR3 regions were amplified from RNA transcripts. Primed by the HTBI set, a first-round RT-PCR was run on the TCR CDR3. TCRdb re-analysed the multiplex PCR reads in MiXCR, keeping a single row per CDR3 protein. The sample shows about 350,000 distinct CDR3 sequences, about 13% of them seen only once. PBMCs came from 7.5 to 10 ml fresh peripheral blood.

This clonotype originated in a middle-aged woman with Graves' ophthalmopathy. Specimen: blood. The chain combines TRBV18 with TRBJ2-7; 9 bases are shared with TRBD1. CDR3 sequence reads: CASSPRDRVDEQYF. The CDR3 DNA sequence: TGTGCCAGCTCACCCCGGGACAGGGTTGACGAGCAGTACTTC.